This T cell receptor beta chain is drawn from a study of blood T cell repertoires in COVID-19. V lost 1 base and J 6 bases, leaving 7 bases between the germline ends. The CDR3 sequence is 13 residues long. The germline gives CDR1 SGHTA, CDR2 FQGTGA. This clone appeared a few times. The protocol was immunoSEQ multiplex PCR, while the TCRdb copy is restricted to in-frame clones and leaves out a portion. Among approximately 220,000 clones listed, about 80% were seen once. The V call is TRBV7-3, the J call TRBJ1-5; unclear D gene. The source is a woman in her thirties who had recovered from COVID-19. Material: peripheral blood. As DNA, the CDR3 is TGTGCCAGCAGCTTAAATGCGGGTCAGCCCCAGCATTTT. Protein: CASSLNAGQPQHF.